This is a list of T cell receptor beta chains from one sample in a study of shared clonotypes between healthy human individuals. Sequencing used immunoSEQ multiplex PCR; TCRdb keeps in-frame clones, though not all of them. The table has some 2.4 million clones, 90% to 95% seen once. Sequenced material: naive CD4+ T cells from PBMCs. The receptors were gathered from a man between 18 and 29 years old in good health. Some clones in this sample may be carry-over from other donors' samples. Each CDR3 is given with its conserved first and last residue. The D gene is left open where the match is weak.

>TRBV10-3|.|TRBJ2-1
CAISGTQGGDEQFF
TGTGCCATCAGCGGGACTCAAGGGGGGGATGAGCAGTTCTTC
>TRBV5-1|TRBD2|TRBJ2-3
CASRAGPPPTDTQYF
TGCGCCAGCAGAGCGGGACCACCTCCAACAGATACGCAGTATTTT
>TRBV7-9|.|TRBJ2-1
CASSLNNEQFF
TGTGCCAGCAGCCTGAACAATGAGCAGTTCTTC
>TRBV27|.|TRBJ2-7
CASSLSGAGWGYEQYF
TGTGCCAGCAGTTTATCGGGCGCCGGGTGGGGCTACGAGCAGTACTTC
>TRBV10-3|TRBD1|TRBJ1-3
CAIRRGTGAGNTIYF
TGTGCCATCAGGAGGGGGACAGGGGCTGGAAACACCATATATTTT
>TRBV6-1|.|TRBJ1-1
CASSELQGRTEAFF
TGTGCCAGCAGTGAATTGCAGGGGAGGACTGAAGCTTTCTTT
>TRBV6-5|.|TRBJ1-6
CASSYRGMSYNSPLHF
TGTGCCAGCAGTTACCGAGGGATGTCCTATAATTCACCCCTCCACTTT
>TRBV10-2|.|TRBJ2-1
CASSESGRGGNEQFF
TGCGCCAGCAGTGAAAGCGGTCGTGGGGGCAATGAGCAGTTCTTC
>TRBV19|.|TRBJ1-1
CASSIAGWDTEAFF
TGTGCCAGTAGTATCGCAGGTTGGGACACTGAAGCTTTCTTT
>TRBV10-3|TRBD2|TRBJ2-2
CAIRLKTSGGVQNTGELFF
TGTGCCATCAGGTTAAAGACTAGCGGGGGGGTACAGAACACCGGGGAGCTGTTTTTT